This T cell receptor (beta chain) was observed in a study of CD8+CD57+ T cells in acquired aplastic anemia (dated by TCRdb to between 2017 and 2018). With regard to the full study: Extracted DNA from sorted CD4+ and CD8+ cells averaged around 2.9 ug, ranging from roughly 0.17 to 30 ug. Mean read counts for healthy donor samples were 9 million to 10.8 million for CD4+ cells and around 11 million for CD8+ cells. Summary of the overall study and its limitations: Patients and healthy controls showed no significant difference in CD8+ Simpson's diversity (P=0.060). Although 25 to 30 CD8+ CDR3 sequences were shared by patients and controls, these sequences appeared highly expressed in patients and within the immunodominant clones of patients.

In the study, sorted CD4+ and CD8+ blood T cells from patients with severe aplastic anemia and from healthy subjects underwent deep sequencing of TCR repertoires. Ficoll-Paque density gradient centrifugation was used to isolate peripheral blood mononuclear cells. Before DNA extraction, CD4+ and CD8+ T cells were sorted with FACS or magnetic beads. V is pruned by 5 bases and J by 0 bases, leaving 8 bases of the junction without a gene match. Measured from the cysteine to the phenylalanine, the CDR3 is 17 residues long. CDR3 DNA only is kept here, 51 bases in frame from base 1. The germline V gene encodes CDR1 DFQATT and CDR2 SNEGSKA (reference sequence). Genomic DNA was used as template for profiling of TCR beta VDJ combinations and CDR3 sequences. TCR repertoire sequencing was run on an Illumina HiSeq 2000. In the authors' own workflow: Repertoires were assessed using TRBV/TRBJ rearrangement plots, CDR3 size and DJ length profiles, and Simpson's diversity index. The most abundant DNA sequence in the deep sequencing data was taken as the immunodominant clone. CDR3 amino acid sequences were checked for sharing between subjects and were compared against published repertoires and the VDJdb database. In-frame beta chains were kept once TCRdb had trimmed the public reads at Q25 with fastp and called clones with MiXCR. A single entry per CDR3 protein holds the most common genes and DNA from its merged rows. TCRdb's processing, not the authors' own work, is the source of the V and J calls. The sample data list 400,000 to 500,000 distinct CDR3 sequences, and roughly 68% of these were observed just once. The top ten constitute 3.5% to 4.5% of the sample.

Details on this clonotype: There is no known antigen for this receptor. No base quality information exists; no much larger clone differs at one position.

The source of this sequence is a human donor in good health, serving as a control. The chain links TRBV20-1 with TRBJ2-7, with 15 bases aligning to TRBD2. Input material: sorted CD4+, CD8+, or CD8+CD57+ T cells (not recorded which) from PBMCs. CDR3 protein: CSAYGLAGGQSSYEQYF. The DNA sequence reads TGCAGTGCTTATGGACTAGCGGGGGGGCAAAGCTCCTACGAGCAGTACTTC.